The text below deals with one T cell receptor beta chain. Its matching antigen is unknown. Distinct nucleotide sequences in the sample also encode this CDR3. This CDR3 is 14 amino acids long. Per the germline V gene, CDR1 is SGHRS and CDR2 is YFSETQ. V shed 3 bases and J 5 bases; nucleotides not matched to a gene: 5. The data stem from a study of shared clonotypes between healthy human individuals. Study-level results: Among non-shared clonotypes, generation probabilities were lower than among those shared by all four donors.

CD4+ cells were split into CD45RA+ naive and CD45RA-negative memory subsets. Assay execution proceeded at the deep level. The assay was immunoSEQ multiplex PCR, and TCRdb's table has in-frame clones only and misses some. This repertoire shows 2 million to 2.5 million clones, 85% to 95% found once; its top ten account for 0.35% to 0.45%. The sample taken for sequencing was naive CD4+ T cells from PBMCs. Sample subset: CD45RA+ positively selected. This TCR was recovered from a man aged 18 to 30 in good health. Some clones in this sample may be carry-over from other donors' samples. The chain combines TRBV5-1 with TRBJ2-5, with TRBD1 matching 9 bases. CDR3 sequence: CASSSTTGGETQYF. The CDR3 DNA reads TGCGCCAGCAGCTCGACAACAGGGGGCGAGACCCAGTACTTC.